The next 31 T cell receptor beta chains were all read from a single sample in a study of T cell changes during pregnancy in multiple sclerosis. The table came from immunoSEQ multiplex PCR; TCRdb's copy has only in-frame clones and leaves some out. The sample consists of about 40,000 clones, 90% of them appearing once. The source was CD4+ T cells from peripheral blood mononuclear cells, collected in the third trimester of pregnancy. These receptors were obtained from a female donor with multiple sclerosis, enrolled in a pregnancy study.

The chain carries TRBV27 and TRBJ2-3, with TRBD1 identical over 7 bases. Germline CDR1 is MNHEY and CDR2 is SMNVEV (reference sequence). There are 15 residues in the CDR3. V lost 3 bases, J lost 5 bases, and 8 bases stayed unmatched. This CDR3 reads CASSFGRGRQDTQYF. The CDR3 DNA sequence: TGTGCCAGCAGTTTTGGTAGGGGGCGCCAAGATACGCAGTATTTT.

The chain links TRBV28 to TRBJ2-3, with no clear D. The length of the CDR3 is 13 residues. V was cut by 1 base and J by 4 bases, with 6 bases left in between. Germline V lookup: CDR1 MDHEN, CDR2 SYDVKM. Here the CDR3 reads CASSLFIPDTQYF. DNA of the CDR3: TGTGCCAGCAGTTTATTCATCCCAGATACGCAGTATTTT. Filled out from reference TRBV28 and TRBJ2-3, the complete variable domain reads DVKVTQSSRYLVKRTGEKVFLECVQDMDHENMFWYRQDPGLGLRLIYFSYDVKMKEKGDIPEGYSVSREKKERFSLILESASTNQTSMYLCASSLFIPDTQYFGPGTRLTVL.

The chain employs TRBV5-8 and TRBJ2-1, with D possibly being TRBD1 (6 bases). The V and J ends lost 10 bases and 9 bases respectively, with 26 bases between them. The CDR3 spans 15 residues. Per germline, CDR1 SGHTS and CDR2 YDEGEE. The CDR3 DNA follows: TGTGCCGTCGAGGGAGTACGCCAGGGGAAAGGTGAGCAGTTCTTC. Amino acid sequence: CAVEGVRQGKGEQFF.

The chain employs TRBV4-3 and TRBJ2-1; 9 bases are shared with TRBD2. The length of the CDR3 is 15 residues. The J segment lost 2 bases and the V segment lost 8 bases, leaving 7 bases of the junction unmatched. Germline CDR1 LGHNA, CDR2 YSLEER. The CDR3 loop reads CASLRSGRAYNEQFF. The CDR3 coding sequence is TGCGCCAGCCTACGTAGCGGGAGAGCCTACAATGAGCAGTTCTTC.

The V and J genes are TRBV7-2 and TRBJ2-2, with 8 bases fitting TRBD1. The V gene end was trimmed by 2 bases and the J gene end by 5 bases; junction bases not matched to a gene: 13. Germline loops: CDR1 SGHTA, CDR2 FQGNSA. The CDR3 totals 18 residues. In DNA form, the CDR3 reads TGTGCCAGCAGCTTACGAACCGGGACAGGCATTCTAACCGGGGAGCTGTTTTTT. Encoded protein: CASSLRTGTGILTGELFF.

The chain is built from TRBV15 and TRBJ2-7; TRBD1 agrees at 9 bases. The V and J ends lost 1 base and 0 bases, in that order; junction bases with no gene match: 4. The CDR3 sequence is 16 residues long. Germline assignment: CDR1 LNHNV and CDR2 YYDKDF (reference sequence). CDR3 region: CATSRGGTGTSYEQYF. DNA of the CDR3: TGTGCCACCAGCAGAGGTGGGACAGGGACCTCCTACGAGCAGTACTTC. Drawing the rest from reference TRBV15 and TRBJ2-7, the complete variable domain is DAMVIQNPRYQVTQFGKPVTLSCSQTLNHNVMYWYQQKSSQAPKLLFHYYDKDFNNEADTPDNFQSRRPNTSFCFLDIRSPGLGDTAMYLCATSRGGTGTSYEQYFGPGTRLTVT.

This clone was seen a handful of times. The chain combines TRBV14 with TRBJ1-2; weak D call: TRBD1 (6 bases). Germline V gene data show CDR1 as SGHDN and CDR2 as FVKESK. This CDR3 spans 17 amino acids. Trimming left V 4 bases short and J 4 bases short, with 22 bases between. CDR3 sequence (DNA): TGTGCCAGCAGCCCTTCTTGGGGGCAGGGGATTTCCTATGGCTACACCTTC. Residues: CASSPSWGQGISYGYTF.

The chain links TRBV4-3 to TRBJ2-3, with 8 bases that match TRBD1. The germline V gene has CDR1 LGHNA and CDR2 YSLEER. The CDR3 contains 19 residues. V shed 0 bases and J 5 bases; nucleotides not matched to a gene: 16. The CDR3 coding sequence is TGCGCCAGCAGCCAAGACAATAGTTTTGGCAGGGGGCTGAGAGATACGCAGTATTTT. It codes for CASSQDNSFGRGLRDTQYF.

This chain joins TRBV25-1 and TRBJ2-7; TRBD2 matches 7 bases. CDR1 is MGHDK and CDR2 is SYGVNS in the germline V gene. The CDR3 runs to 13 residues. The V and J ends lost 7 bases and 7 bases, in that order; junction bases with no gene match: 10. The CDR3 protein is CASNGVRETEQYF. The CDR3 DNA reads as TGTGCCAGCAACGGGGTGCGGGAGACGGAGCAGTACTTC.

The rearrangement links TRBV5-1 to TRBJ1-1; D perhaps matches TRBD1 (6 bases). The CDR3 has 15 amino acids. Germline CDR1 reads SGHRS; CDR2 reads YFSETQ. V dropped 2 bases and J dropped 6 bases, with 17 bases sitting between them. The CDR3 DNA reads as TGCGCCAGCAGCTTAGGGGACAACCGGTTATCTGAAGCTTTCTTT. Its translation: CASSLGDNRLSEAFF.

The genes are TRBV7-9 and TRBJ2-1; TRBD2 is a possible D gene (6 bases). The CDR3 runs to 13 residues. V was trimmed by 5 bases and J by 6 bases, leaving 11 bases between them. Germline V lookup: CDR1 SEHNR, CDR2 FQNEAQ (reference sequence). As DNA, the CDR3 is TGTGCCAGCAGCCCGGGACTTTCCAATGAGCAGTTCTTC. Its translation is CASSPGLSNEQFF.

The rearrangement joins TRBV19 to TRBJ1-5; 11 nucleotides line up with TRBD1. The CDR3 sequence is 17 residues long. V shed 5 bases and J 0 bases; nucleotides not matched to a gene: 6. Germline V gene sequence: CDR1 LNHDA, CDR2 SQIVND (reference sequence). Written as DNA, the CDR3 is TGTGCCAGTAGTTCCCGGACAGGGGGCATTAGCAATCAGCCCCAGCATTTT. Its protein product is CASSSRTGGISNQPQHF.

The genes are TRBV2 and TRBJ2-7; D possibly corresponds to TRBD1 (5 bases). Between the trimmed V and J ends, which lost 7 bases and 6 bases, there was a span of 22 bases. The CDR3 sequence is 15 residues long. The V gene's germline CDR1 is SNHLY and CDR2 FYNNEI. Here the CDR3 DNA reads TGTGCCAGCAAGTTCCGTCAGGGTAGTCAGTCCGAGCAGTACTTC. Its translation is CASKFRQGSQSEQYF.

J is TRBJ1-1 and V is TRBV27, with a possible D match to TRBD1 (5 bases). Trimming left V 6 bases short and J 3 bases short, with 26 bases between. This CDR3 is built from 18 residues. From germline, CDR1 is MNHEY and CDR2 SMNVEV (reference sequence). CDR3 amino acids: CASSRLRRQSLRDTEAFF. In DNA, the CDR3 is TGTGCCAGCAGCCGCCTTCGAAGACAGTCCCTAAGGGACACTGAAGCTTTCTTT.

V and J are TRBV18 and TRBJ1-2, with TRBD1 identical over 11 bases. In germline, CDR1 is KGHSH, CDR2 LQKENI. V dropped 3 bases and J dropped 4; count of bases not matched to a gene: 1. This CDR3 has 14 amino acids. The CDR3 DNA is TGTGCCAGCTCACCCGGACAGGGGGCCTATGGCTACACCTTC. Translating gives CASSPGQGAYGYTF.

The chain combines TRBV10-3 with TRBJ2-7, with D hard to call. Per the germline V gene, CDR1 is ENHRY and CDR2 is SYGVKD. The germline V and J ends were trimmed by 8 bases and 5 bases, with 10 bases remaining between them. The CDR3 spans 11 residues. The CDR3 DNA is TGTGCCATCTCGGTTAGCAACGAGCAGTACTTC. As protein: CAISVSNEQYF.

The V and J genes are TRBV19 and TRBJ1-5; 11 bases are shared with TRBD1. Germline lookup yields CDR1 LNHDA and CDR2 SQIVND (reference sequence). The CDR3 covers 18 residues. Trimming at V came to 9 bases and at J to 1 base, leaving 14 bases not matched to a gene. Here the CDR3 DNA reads TGTGCCAGCTATTCCCCGGGACAGGGGGTAACAAGCAATCAGCCCCAGCATTTT. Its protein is CASYSPGQGVTSNQPQHF.

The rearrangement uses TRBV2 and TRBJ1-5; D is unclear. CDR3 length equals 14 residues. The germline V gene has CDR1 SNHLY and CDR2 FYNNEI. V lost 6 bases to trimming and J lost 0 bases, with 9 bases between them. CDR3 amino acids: CASSRGSSNQPQHF. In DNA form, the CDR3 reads TGTGCCAGCAGCCGCGGTTCTAGCAATCAGCCCCAGCATTTT.

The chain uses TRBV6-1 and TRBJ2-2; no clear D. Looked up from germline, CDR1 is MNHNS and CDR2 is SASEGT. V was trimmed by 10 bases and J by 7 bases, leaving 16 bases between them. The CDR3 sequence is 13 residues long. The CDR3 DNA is TGTGCCAACTCCCAGGAAGTTGTCGGGGAGCTGTTTTTT. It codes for CANSQEVVGELFF.

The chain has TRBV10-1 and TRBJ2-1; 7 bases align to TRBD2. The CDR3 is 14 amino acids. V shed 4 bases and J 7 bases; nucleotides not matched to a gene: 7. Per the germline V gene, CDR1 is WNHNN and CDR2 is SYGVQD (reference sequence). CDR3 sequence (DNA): TGCGCCAGCAGTGGGGGGGGTGCCTGGAATGAGCAGTTCTTC. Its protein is CASSGGGAWNEQFF.

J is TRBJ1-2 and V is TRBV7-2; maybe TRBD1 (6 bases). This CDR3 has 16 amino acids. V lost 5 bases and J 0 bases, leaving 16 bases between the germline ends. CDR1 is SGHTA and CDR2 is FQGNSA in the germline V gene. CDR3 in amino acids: CASSPQPGHSNYGYTF. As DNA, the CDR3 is TGTGCCAGCAGCCCTCAACCGGGACATTCTAACTATGGCTACACCTTC.

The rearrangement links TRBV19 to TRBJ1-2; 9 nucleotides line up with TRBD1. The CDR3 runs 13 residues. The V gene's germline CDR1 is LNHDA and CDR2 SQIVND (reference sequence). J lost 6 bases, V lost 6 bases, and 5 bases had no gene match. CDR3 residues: CASRAGTGNGYTF. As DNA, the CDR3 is TGTGCCAGTAGGGCCGGGACAGGGAATGGCTACACCTTC. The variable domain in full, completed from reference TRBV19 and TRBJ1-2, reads DGGITQSPKYLFRKEGQNVTLSCEQNLNHDAMYWYRQDPGQGLRLIYYSQIVNDFQKGDIAEGYSVSREKKESFPLTVTSAQKNPTAFYLCASRAGTGNGYTFGSGTRLTVV.

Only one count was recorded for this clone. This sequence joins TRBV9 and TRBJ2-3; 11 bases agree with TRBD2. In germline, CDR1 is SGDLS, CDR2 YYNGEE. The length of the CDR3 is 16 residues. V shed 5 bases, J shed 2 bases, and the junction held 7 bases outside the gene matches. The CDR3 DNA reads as TGTGCCAGCAGTTTCCGACTAGCGGGACCCACAGATACGCAGTATTTT. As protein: CASSFRLAGPTDTQYF.

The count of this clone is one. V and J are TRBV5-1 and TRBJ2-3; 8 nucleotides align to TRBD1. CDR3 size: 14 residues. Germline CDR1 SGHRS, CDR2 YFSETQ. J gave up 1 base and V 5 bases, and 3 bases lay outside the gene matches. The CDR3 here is CASRGTGRTDTQYF. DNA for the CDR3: TGCGCCAGCAGGGGGACAGGCCGCACAGATACGCAGTATTTT. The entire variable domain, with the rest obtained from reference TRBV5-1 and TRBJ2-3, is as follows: KAGVTQTPRYLIKTRGQQVTLSCSPISGHRSVSWYQQTPGQGLQFLFEYFSETQRNKGNFPGRFSGRQFSNSRSEMNVSTLELGDSALYLCASRGTGRTDTQYFGPGTRLTVL.

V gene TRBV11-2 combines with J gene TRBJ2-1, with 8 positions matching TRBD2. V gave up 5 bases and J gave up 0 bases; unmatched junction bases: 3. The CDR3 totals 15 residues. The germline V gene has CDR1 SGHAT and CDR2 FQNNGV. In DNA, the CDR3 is TGTGCCAGCAGCCCCGGGACTAGCTCCTACAATGAGCAGTTCTTC. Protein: CASSPGTSSYNEQFF.

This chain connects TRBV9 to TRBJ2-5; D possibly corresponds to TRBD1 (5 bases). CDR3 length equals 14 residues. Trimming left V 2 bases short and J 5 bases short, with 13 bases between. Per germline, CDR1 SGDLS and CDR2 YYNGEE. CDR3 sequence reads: CASSVDQGYETQYF. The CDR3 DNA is TGTGCCAGCAGCGTGGATCAGGGCTACGAGACCCAGTACTTC.

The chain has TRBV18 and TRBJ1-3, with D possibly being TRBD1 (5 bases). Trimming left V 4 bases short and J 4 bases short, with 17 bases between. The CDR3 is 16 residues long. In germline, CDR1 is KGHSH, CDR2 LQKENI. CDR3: CASSLSGATEGNTIYF. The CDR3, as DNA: TGTGCCAGCTCACTCTCTGGGGCCACAGAAGGAAACACCATATATTTT.

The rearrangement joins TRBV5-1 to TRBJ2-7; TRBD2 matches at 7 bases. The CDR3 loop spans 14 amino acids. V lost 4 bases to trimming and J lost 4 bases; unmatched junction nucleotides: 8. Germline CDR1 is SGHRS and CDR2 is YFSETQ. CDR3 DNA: TGCGCCAGCAGCGCCGGGACTACCACTTACGAGCAGTACTTC. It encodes CASSAGTTTYEQYF. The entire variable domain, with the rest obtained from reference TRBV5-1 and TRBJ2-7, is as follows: KAGVTQTPRYLIKTRGQQVTLSCSPISGHRSVSWYQQTPGQGLQFLFEYFSETQRNKGNFPGRFSGRQFSNSRSEMNVSTLELGDSALYLCASSAGTTTYEQYFGPGTRLTVT.

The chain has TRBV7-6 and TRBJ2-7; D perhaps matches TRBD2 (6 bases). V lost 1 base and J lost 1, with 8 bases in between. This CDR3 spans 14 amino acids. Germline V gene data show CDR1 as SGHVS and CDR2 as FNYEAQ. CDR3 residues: CASSLGAGSYEQYF. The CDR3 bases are TGTGCCAGCAGCTTAGGCGCGGGATCCTACGAGCAGTACTTC.

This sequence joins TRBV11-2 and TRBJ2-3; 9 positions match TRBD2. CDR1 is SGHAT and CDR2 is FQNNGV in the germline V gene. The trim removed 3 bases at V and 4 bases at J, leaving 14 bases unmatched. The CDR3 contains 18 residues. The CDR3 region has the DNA TGTGCCAGCAGCTTTCAAGCGGGAGGCGTGGCCGGGTCAGATACGCAGTATTTT. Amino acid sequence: CASSFQAGGVAGSDTQYF. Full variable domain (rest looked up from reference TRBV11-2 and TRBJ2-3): EAGVAQSPRYKIIEKRQSVAFWCNPISGHATLYWYQQILGQGPKLLIQFQNNGVVDDSQLPKDRFSAERLKGVDSTLKIQPAKLEDSAVYLCASSFQAGGVAGSDTQYFGPGTRLTVL.

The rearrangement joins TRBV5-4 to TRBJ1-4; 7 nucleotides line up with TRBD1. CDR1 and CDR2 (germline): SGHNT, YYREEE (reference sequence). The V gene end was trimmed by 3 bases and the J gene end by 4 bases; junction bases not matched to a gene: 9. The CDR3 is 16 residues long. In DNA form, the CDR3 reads TGTGCCAGCAGCTCGGGACAGAGGAGCGGTAATGAAAAACTGTTTTTT. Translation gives CASSSGQRSGNEKLFF.